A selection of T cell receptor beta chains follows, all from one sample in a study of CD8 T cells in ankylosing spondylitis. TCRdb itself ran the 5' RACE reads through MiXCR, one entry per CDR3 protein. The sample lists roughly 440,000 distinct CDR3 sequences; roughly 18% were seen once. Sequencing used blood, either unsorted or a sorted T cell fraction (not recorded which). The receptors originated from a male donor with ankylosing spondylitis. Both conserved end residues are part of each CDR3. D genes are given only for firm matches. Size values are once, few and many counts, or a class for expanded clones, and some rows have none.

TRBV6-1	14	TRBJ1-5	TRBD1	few	CASSATGAPPTQHF	TGTGCCAGCAGCGCGACAGGGGCCCCTCCGACCCAGCATTTT
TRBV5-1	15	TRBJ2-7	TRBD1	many	CASSWAGQGPYEQYF	TGCGCCAGCAGCTGGGCCGGACAGGGGCCCTACGAGCAGTACTTC
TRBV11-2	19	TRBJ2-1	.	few	CASSSPLSIADVSYNEQFF	TGTGCCAGCAGCTCCCCATTGTCCATAGCGGATGTCTCCTACAATGAGCAGTTCTTC
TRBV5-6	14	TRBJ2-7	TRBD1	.	CASSHRDRVYEQYF	TGTGCCAGCAGCCACCGGGACAGGGTCTACGAGCAGTACTTC
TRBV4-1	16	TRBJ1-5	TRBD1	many	CASSHTDRGSNQPQHF	TGCGCCAGCAGCCACACAGACAGGGGAAGCAATCAGCCCCAGCATTTT
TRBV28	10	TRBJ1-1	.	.	CASSYLKAFF	TGTGCCAGCAGTTACCTCAAAGCTTTCTTT
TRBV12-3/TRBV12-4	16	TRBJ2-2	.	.	CASSHPVARDTGELFF	TGTGCCAGCAGTCACCCGGTAGCCAGAGACACCGGGGAGCTGTTTTTT
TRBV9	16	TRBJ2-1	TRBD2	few	CASSPRGSGGAQEQFF	TGTGCCAGCAGCCCCAGAGGTAGCGGGGGGGCACAAGAGCAGTTCTTC
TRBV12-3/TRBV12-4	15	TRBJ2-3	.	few	CASSLTGHNAGTQYF	TGTGCCAGCAGCTTGACGGGACACAATGCGGGTACGCAGTATTTT
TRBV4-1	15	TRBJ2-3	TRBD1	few	CASTPGTGRVDTQYF	TGCGCCAGCACTCCAGGGACAGGGAGGGTAGATACGCAGTATTTT
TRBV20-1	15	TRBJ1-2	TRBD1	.	CSAAIPGQSFYGYTF	TGCAGTGCTGCCATCCCGGGACAGTCCTTCTATGGCTACACCTTC
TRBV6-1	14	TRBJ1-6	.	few	CASRPTQDNSPLHF	TGTGCCAGCAGGCCCACCCAGGATAATTCACCCCTCCACTTT
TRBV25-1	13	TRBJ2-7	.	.	CASSDLVGYEQYF	TGTGCCAGCAGTGACCTTGTGGGTTACGAGCAGTACTTC
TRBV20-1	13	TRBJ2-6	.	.	CSAKRTGANVLTF	TGCAGTGCTAAGAGGACCGGGGCCAACGTCCTGACTTTC
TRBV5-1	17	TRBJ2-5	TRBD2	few	CASSVDPLAGGQETQYF	TGCGCCAGCAGCGTGGACCCGCTAGCGGGGGGACAAGAGACCCAGTACTTC
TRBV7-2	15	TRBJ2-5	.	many	CASSLADRETETQYF	TGTGCCAGCAGCTTAGCCGATCGGGAGACAGAGACCCAGTACTTC
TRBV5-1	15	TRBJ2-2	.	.	CASHAAGKNTGELFF	TGCGCCAGCCATGCGGCAGGCAAGAACACCGGGGAGCTGTTTTTT
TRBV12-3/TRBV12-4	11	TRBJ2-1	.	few	CASSSPLGQFF	TGTGCCAGCAGTTCACCCTTGGGGCAGTTCTTC
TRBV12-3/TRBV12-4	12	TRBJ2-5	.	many	CASSLNQETQYF	TGTGCCAGCAGTTTAAACCAAGAGACCCAGTACTTC
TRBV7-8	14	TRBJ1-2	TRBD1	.	CASSPRQGDYGYTF	TGTGCCAGCAGCCCTAGACAGGGAGACTATGGCTACACCTTC
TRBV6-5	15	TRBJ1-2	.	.	CASSYFGGPYYGYTF	TGTGCCAGCAGTTACTTCGGGGGGCCCTACTATGGCTACACCTTC
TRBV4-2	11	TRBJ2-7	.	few	CASSQREKQYF	TGTGCCAGCAGCCAGAGAGAAAAGCAGTACTTC
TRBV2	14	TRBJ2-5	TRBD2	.	CASRGPAGGETQYF	TGTGCCAGCAGGGGCCCGGCGGGGGGCGAGACCCAGTACTTC
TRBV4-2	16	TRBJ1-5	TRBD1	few	CASSQDEGTGYQPQHF	TGTGCCAGCAGCCAAGATGAGGGGACAGGGTACCAGCCCCAGCATTTT
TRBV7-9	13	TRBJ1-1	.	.	CASSREGGSRAFF	TGTGCCAGCAGTAGGGAGGGGGGGTCTAGGGCTTTCTTT
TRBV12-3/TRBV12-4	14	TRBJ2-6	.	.	CASSHGQLPNVLTF	TGTGCCAGCAGCCACGGACAGTTACCCAACGTCCTGACTTTC
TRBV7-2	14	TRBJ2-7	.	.	CASSQGTSPREQYF	TGTGCCAGCAGCCAGGGAACTAGCCCCCGCGAGCAGTACTTC
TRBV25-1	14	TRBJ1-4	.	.	CASSDGRSSEKLFF	TGTGCCAGCAGTGACGGACGGTCTAGTGAAAAACTGTTTTTT
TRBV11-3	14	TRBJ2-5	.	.	CASSLRVIAETQYF	TGTGCCAGCAGCTTAAGGGTGATCGCAGAGACCCAGTACTTC
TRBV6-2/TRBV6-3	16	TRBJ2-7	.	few	CASSYSGGSSPYEQYF	TGTGCCAGCAGTTACTCGGGCGGGTCATCGCCCTACGAGCAGTACTTC
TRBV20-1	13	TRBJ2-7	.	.	CSAAGDDPYEQYF	TGCAGTGCTGCAGGGGACGATCCCTACGAGCAGTACTTC
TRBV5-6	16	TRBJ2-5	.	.	CASSLEWGNGAETQYF	TGTGCCAGCAGCCTCGAATGGGGGAACGGCGCAGAGACCCAGTACTTC
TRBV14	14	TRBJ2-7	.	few	CASSKAIQGIAQYF	TGTGCCAGCAGCAAGGCGATACAGGGAATTGCGCAGTACTTC
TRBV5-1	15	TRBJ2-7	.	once	CASHSPGARSYEQYF	TGCGCCAGCCACTCCCCCGGGGCTCGCTCCTACGAGCAGTACTTC
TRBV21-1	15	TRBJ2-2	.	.	CASSKDEGLTGELFF	TGTGCCAGCAGCAAAGACGAGGGGTTGACCGGGGAGCTGTTTTTT
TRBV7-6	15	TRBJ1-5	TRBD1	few	CASSIRQGVNQPQHF	TGTGCCAGCAGCATTCGACAGGGGGTCAATCAGCCCCAGCATTTT
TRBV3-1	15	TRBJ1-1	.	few	CASSQDHRTLAEAFF	TGTGCCAGCAGCCAAGATCATCGGACACTAGCTGAAGCTTTCTTT
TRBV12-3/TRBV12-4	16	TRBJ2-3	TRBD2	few	CASSFGSGGRLDTQYF	TGTGCCAGCAGTTTTGGGAGCGGGGGCCGCTTAGATACGCAGTATTTT
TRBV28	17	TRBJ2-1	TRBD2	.	CASSSPGGGASYNEQFF	TGTGCCAGCAGTTCCCCCGGGGGGGGTGCGTCCTACAATGAGCAGTTCTTC
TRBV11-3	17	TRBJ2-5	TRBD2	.	CASSLGLAGGQQETQYF	TGTGCCAGCAGCTTAGGACTAGCGGGAGGTCAACAAGAGACCCAGTACTTC
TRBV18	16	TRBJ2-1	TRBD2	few	CASSPPGLAEGGEQFF	TGTGCCAGCTCACCACCGGGACTAGCGGAAGGGGGTGAGCAGTTCTTC
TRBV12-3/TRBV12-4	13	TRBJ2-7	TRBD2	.	CASSFSREVEQYF	TGTGCCAGCAGTTTCTCGCGGGAGGTCGAGCAGTACTTC
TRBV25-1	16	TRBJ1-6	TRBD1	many	CASSASAPGGNSPLHF	TGTGCCAGCAGTGCATCGGCGCCAGGGGGAAATTCACCCCTCCACTTT
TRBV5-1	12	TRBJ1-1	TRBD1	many	CASSLGQGEAFF	TGCGCCAGCAGCTTGGGACAGGGGGAAGCTTTCTTT
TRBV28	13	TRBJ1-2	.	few	CASSRISAEGYTF	TGTGCCAGCAGCCGGATTAGCGCCGAAGGCTACACCTTC